These 32 T cell receptor beta chains were sequenced from one sample in a study of T-cell reconstitution after alpha-beta-depleted transplantation in children. The library targeted TCRbeta and was prepared with unique molecular identifiers. One entry per CDR3 protein, called by TCRdb with MiXCR from the PCR reads. This table holds 350,000 to 500,000 distinct CDR3 sequences, over 40% found once. The material sequenced was PBMCs, taken before TCRalphabeta/CD19-depleted stem cell transplant. The receptors come from a girl aged 2-9 years with aplastic anemia, due to receive a stem cell transplant.

This clonotype was counted ten times or more. This chain links TRBV12-3 or TRBV12-4 with TRBJ2-3, with D possibly matching TRBD1 (6 bases). Trimming removed 6 bases at V and 6 bases at J, with 10 bases between. This CDR3 contains 12 residues. CDR3 nucleotide sequence: TGTGCCAGCAGCCCTAGGGGGGATACGCAGTATTTT. The encoded protein is CASSPRGDTQYF.

This clonotype was counted many times. This chain joins TRBV12-3 or TRBV12-4 and TRBJ2-1; no reliable D call. V was shortened by 4 bases and J by 0 bases, with 10 bases between the two germline ends. The CDR3 is 15 residues long. CDR3 nucleotide sequence: TGTGCCAGCAGTTGGCCCCGGAGCTCCTACAATGAGCAGTTCTTC. Protein sequence: CASSWPRSSYNEQFF.

This clonotype was detected many times. The chain recombines TRBV7-3 with TRBJ2-3; 8 bases are a match to TRBD1. The CDR3 is 14 amino acids. The V gene end was trimmed by 3 bases and the J gene end by 1 base; junction bases not matched to a gene: 0. The germline V gene has CDR1 SGHTA and CDR2 FQGTGA. Here the CDR3 DNA reads TGTGCCAGCAGCTTGACAGGGGGCACAGATACGCAGTATTTT. It translates to CASSLTGGTDTQYF.

The chain uses TRBV5-1 and TRBJ2-1; D is undetermined. The CDR3 sequence is 15 residues long. V was shortened by 1 base and J by 6 bases, with 14 bases between the two germline ends. CDR1 is SGHRS and CDR2 is YFSETQ in the germline V gene. Here the CDR3 reads CASSLIETSVNEQFF. DNA for the CDR3: TGCGCCAGCAGCTTGATAGAGACGTCTGTCAATGAGCAGTTCTTC.

This clonotype was detected only once. V is TRBV20-1 and J is TRBJ2-7; D is possibly TRBD2 (6 bases). CDR1 DFQATT and CDR2 SNEGSKA come from the germline V gene (reference sequence). V lost 7 bases and J 7 bases, leaving 23 bases between the germline ends. The CDR3 runs 14 residues. This CDR3 reads CSVTFGRERREQYF. The CDR3 DNA follows: TGCAGTGTCACGTTTGGTCGGGAGCGGCGAGAGCAGTACTTC.

The table lists this clonotype with a few counts. The chain recombines TRBV19 with TRBJ2-3; tentatively, D is TRBD2 (6 bases). V lost 1 base to trimming and J lost 4 bases, with 15 bases between them. The CDR3 spans 16 residues. Germline V gene data show CDR1 as LNHDA and CDR2 as SQIVND (reference sequence). CDR3 bases: TGTGCCAGTAGTATAGTGAGTTCGGCTAGCGCAGATACGCAGTATTTT. Protein sequence: CASSIVSSASADTQYF.

The rearrangement uses TRBV27 and TRBJ2-7; D assignment may be TRBD1 or TRBD2 (5 bases each). V dropped 4 bases and J dropped 4 bases, with 17 bases sitting between them. The CDR3 covers 15 residues. In germline, CDR1 is MNHEY, CDR2 SMNVEV (reference sequence). CDR3 bases: TGTGCCAGCAGTTCCCGGTTGGGGACCCCTTACGAGCAGTACTTC. Translation gives CASSSRLGTPYEQYF.

The chain uses TRBV20-1 and TRBJ2-7, with 7 bases identical to TRBD1. There are 10 residues in the CDR3. V lost 6 bases to trimming and J lost 6 bases; unmatched junction nucleotides: 2. Germline V gives CDR1 DFQATT, CDR2 SNEGSKA (reference sequence). CDR3 region: CSARDSEQYF. In DNA, the CDR3 is TGCAGTGCCAGGGACAGCGAGCAGTACTTC.

The chain couples TRBV20-1 to TRBJ1-5; 7 bases agree with TRBD1. Germline loops: CDR1 DFQATT, CDR2 SNEGSKA (reference sequence). The length of the CDR3 is 14 residues. The J segment lost 8 bases and the V segment lost 0 bases, leaving 7 bases of the junction unmatched. The CDR3 coding sequence is TGCAGTGCTAGAGATGGAGGGGGCGGGAAGCCCCAGCATTTT. It yields the protein CSARDGGGGKPQHF.

This clonotype showed up many times. V and J are TRBV20-1 and TRBJ1-6; 7 bases align to TRBD1. There are 14 residues in the CDR3. The germline V gene encodes CDR1 DFQATT and CDR2 SNEGSKA (reference sequence). V trimming: 1 base; J trimming: 7 bases; junction bases outside the gene matches: 4. The CDR3 region has the DNA TGCAGTGCTAGAGGTACAGGGGAGAATTCACCCCTCCACTTT. Its translation: CSARGTGENSPLHF.

Only a few counts were recorded for this clonotype. V and J are TRBV12-3 or TRBV12-4 and TRBJ2-1; 8 positions agree with TRBD2. The CDR3 has 17 amino acids. V was pared by 5 bases and J by 8 bases, with 17 bases of the junction left unmatched. The DNA for the CDR3 is TGTGCCAGCAGTCTGTTATTAGGCGGGAGGACAGCGGATGAGCAGTTCTTC. This translates into CASSLLLGGRTADEQFF.

CDR3 amino acids: CASSPRPTGKAFF. CDR3 coding DNA: TGTGCCAGCAGTCCCCGGCCGACAGGGAAAGCTTTCTTT. The chain recombines TRBV12-3 or TRBV12-4 with TRBJ1-1, with TRBD1 matching 7 bases. The CDR3 spans 13 residues. J gave up 9 bases and V 5 bases, and 9 bases lay outside the gene matches.

The chain carries TRBV11-2 and TRBJ2-1; no clear D. Trimming pared 1 base from V and 6 bases from J, leaving 7 bases between. CDR3 length: 13 residues. Looked up from germline, CDR1 is SGHAT and CDR2 is FQNNGV. CDR3 in amino acids: CASSLVIGNEQFF. CDR3 DNA: TGTGCCAGCAGCTTAGTAATTGGCAATGAGCAGTTCTTC.

The chain employs TRBV20-1 and TRBJ2-7; 7 nucleotides align to TRBD1. The V gene end was trimmed by 6 bases and the J gene end by 2 bases; junction bases not matched to a gene: 7. Germline lookup yields CDR1 DFQATT and CDR2 SNEGSKA (reference sequence). The CDR3 loop spans 13 amino acids. The CDR3: CSAKGQAAYEQYF. CDR3 nucleotide sequence: TGCAGTGCGAAAGGACAGGCGGCCTACGAGCAGTACTTC.

The V and J genes are TRBV20-1 and TRBJ2-7; no clear D gene. Trimming removed 0 bases at V and 5 bases at J, with 5 bases between. The CDR3 consists of 11 residues. Per germline, CDR1 DFQATT and CDR2 SNEGSKA (reference sequence). CDR3: CSARDPNEQYF. Written as DNA, the CDR3 is TGCAGTGCTAGAGATCCGAACGAGCAGTACTTC.

The rearrangement uses TRBV20-1 and TRBJ1-4; D gene ambiguous. CDR3 length: 13 residues. V gave up 6 bases and J gave up 7 bases, with 15 bases separating them. The germline V gene encodes CDR1 DFQATT and CDR2 SNEGSKA (reference sequence). The CDR3 here is CSASRASGEKLFF. The CDR3 DNA sequence: TGCAGTGCCTCCCGGGCCTCGGGTGAAAAACTGTTTTTT.

In regard to this clonotype: One end of the junction does not line up with germline, which may come from a read error. This chain joins TRBV7-9 and TRBJ1-1; maybe TRBD1 (5 bases). The CDR3 covers 16 residues. Germline V gene lookup returns CDR1 SEHNR and CDR2 FQNEAQ (reference sequence). DNA for the CDR3: TGTGCCAGCAGCTTAGGTCTTCTCAGGATGGACACTGAACCTTTCTTT. Translated, it gives CASSLGLLRMDTEPFF. Looking up the rest from reference TRBV7-9 and TRBJ1-1 gives the full variable domain: DTGVSQNPRHKITKRGQNVTFRCDPISEHNRLYWYRQTLGQGPEFLTYFQNEAQLEKSRLLSDRFSAERPKGSFSTLEIQRTEQGDSAMYLCASSLGLLRMDTEPFFGQGTRLTVV.

The chain uses TRBV9 and TRBJ1-1; a possible D gene is TRBD1 (5 bases). V shed 5 bases and J shed 0 bases, with 14 bases lying between them. The CDR3 length is 15 residues. Looked up from germline, CDR1 is SGDLS and CDR2 is YYNGEE. CDR3 DNA sequence: TGTGCCAGCAGGCCCCCGGCGGACATGAACACTGAAGCTTTCTTT. Translation gives CASRPPADMNTEAFF.

V gene TRBV10-3 combines with J gene TRBJ2-7; D remains ambiguous. Germline assignment: CDR1 ENHRY and CDR2 SYGVKD. V was pared by 10 bases and J by 0 bases, with 13 bases between. CDR3 size: 13 residues. CDR3: CATGIAVSYEQYF. CDR3 sequence (DNA): TGTGCCACCGGAATCGCAGTCTCCTACGAGCAGTACTTC.

V and J are TRBV23-1 and TRBJ2-1; TRBD2 aligns across 15 bases. TRBV23-1 is an ORF, and what it does is uncertain. V was pared by 6 bases and J by 7 bases, with 7 bases of the junction left unmatched. The CDR3 loop spans 16 amino acids. CDR3 amino acids: CASSLGLAGGPNEQFF. In nucleotides, the CDR3 is TGCGCCAGCAGCCTCGGACTAGCGGGAGGGCCGAATGAGCAGTTCTTC.

This clonotype has at least ten counts. The V and J genes are TRBV7-2 and TRBJ1-2, with 9 bases fitting TRBD1. Germline V gene data show CDR1 as SGHTA and CDR2 as FQGNSA. The V and J ends lost 3 bases and 5 bases, in that order; junction bases with no gene match: 7. This CDR3 contains 15 residues. In DNA, the CDR3 is TGTGCCAGCAGCTTGCAGGGACAGGGAACGTATGGCTACACCTTC. Protein product: CASSLQGQGTYGYTF.

The table lists this clonotype with many counts. The chain couples TRBV20-1 to TRBJ2-4; tentatively, D is TRBD1 (6 bases). This CDR3 is built from 13 residues. V was cut by 1 base and J by 6 bases, with 10 bases left in between. Germline values: CDR1 DFQATT, CDR2 SNEGSKA (reference sequence). Here the CDR3 reads CSARGTVGNIQYF. Here the CDR3 DNA reads TGCAGTGCTAGAGGGACAGTAGGAAACATTCAGTACTTC.

The rearrangement uses TRBV20-1 and TRBJ2-5; D unresolved. The CDR3 is made up of 13 amino acids. CDR1 DFQATT and CDR2 SNEGSKA come from the germline V gene (reference sequence). Between the trimmed V and J ends, which lost 3 bases and 5 bases, there was a span of 13 bases. For the CDR3, the DNA is TGCAGTGCTAGCGGCCCACCCCCGGAGACCCAGTACTTC. The encoded protein is CSASGPPPETQYF.

This clonotype turned up a few times. This rearrangement joins TRBV9 to TRBJ1-4, with D perhaps matching TRBD1 (5 bases). Germline assignment: CDR1 SGDLS and CDR2 YYNGEE. V lost 0 bases and J lost 8, with 14 bases in between. The CDR3 contains 15 residues. CDR3 residues: CASSVEAGNREKLFF. CDR3 bases: TGTGCCAGCAGCGTAGAGGCGGGGAACAGGGAAAAACTGTTTTTT.

The CDR3 bases are TGCAGCGGATTGCTTTTAGTGGAGACCCAGTACTTC. Its translation: CSGLLLVETQYF. This chain joins TRBV20-1 and TRBJ2-5; D is ambiguous. Looked up from germline, CDR1 is DFQATT and CDR2 is SNEGSKA (reference sequence). The length of the CDR3 is 12 residues.

V and J are TRBV7-2 and TRBJ2-2; perhaps TRBD2 as D (7 bases). Trimming cost V 5 bases and J 11 bases, with 12 bases left between them. This CDR3 comprises 12 residues. Germline V gives CDR1 SGHTA, CDR2 FQGNSA. This CDR3 reads CASSRGGVELFF. CDR3 in DNA: TGTGCCAGCAGCCGAGGGGGGGTCGAGCTGTTTTTT.

The chain joins TRBV7-9 to TRBJ2-5; 7 bases map to TRBD2. V shed 2 bases and J 5 bases; nucleotides not matched to a gene: 8. CDR1 is SEHNR, CDR2 FQNEAQ, per germline (reference sequence). The length of the CDR3 is 15 residues. CDR3 nucleotide sequence: TGTGCCAGCAGCTTAAGCGCGGCGGGAGTGGAGACCCAGTACTTC. It is translated as CASSLSAAGVETQYF.

This clonotype was seen a handful of times. The rearrangement joins TRBV20-1 to TRBJ2-3, with D possibly matching TRBD2 (5 bases). Germline assignment: CDR1 DFQATT and CDR2 SNEGSKA (reference sequence). This CDR3 region has 15 residues. V lost 2 bases to trimming and J lost 6 bases, with 18 bases between them. The chain's CDR3 is CSARPAEGRRDTQYF. For the CDR3, the DNA is TGCAGTGCTAGACCAGCCGAGGGCAGGAGGGATACGCAGTATTTT.

The gene calls are TRBV7-2 and TRBJ2-3; 8 positions agree with TRBD1. V lost 3 bases and J lost 4; bases outside the gene matches: 3. The CDR3 length is 14 residues. Per the germline V gene, CDR1 is SGHTA and CDR2 is FQGNSA. Here the CDR3 reads CASSFPGGSDTQYF. For the CDR3, the DNA is TGTGCCAGCAGCTTTCCAGGGGGCTCAGATACGCAGTATTTT.

This clonotype was found a few times. V and J are TRBV7-8 and TRBJ2-1; TRBD1 or TRBD2 may be the D gene (5 bases each). With 4 bases removed from V and 3 bases from J, the gap between germline ends came to 13 bases. The CDR3 is made up of 15 amino acids. The germline CDR1 and CDR2 sequences are SGHVS and FQNEAQ. CDR3 region: CASSSRDRDYNEQFF. DNA for the CDR3: TGTGCCAGCAGCTCCCGGGACCGGGACTACAATGAGCAGTTCTTC.

The chain couples TRBV5-1 to TRBJ2-7, with 8 bases matching TRBD2. V gave up 6 bases and J gave up 0 bases; unmatched junction bases: 5. There are 14 residues in the CDR3. Germline CDR1 SGHRS, CDR2 YFSETQ. This CDR3 is CASTLAGDSYEQYF. In DNA, the CDR3 is TGCGCCAGCACCCTAGCGGGTGACTCCTACGAGCAGTACTTC.

This clonotype was recorded at least ten times. J is TRBJ2-3 and V is TRBV21-1; TRBD2 is taken as the D call from the table, unchecked against the DNA. TRBV21-1 is a pseudogene segment. CDR3 length equals 18 residues. This chain's CDR3 is CASSNPGTSGRDPDTQYF. In nucleotides, the CDR3 is TGTGCCAGCAGCAACCCCGGGACTAGCGGGAGGGATCCAGATACGCAGTATTTT.